Listed below are T cell receptor beta chains from one sample, sequenced in a study of blood T cell repertoires in COVID-19. Assay: immunoSEQ multiplex PCR; the TCRdb copy retains only in-frame clones and omits some. The repertoire holds around 160,000 clones, with less than 90% as singletons. Sequenced sample: PBMCs or T cells enriched from blood (not recorded which). These receptors originate from a woman aged 45-65 years who had been exposed to COVID-19. CDR3s include the opening cysteine and the closing phenylalanine or tryptophan. D genes are given only for firm matches. Expanded clones are given a class, and other clones once, few, many or no size at all.

d_call j_call v_call clone_size cdr3_nt cdr3_aa
TRBD1 TRBJ2-7 TRBV7-9 NA TGTGCCAGCAGCGGGTCGGGACAGGCACCCTACGAGCAGTACTTC CASSGSGQAPYEQYF
NA TRBJ1-1 TRBV20-1 few TGCAGTGCGGAGACAGGAGATGAAGCTTTCTTT CSAETGDEAFF
TRBD2 TRBJ2-2 TRBV5-4 NA TGTGCCAGCAGCGCACTAGCGGGGGGGCCCGGGGAGCTGTTTTTT CASSALAGGPGELFF
TRBD1 TRBJ1-5 TRBV6-2/TRBV6-3 few TGTGCCAGCAGTCGGGACAGGGGTCAGCCCCAGCATTTT CASSRDRGQPQHF
NA TRBJ1-5 TRBV5-1 NA TGCGCCAGCAGCTTGGACGGGGTCAATCAGCCCCAGCATTTT CASSLDGVNQPQHF
TRBD1 TRBJ2-5 TRBV6-5 NA TGTGCCAGCAGCCGGACAGGGGGGAGCGAGACCCAGTACTTC CASSRTGGSETQYF
TRBD2 TRBJ2-1 TRBV6-4 once TGTGCCAGCAGTGTTGGTAGCGGGAGTTCAAATGAGCAGTTCTTC CASSVGSGSSNEQFF
NA TRBJ2-5 TRBV7-2 NA TGTGCCAGCAGCTTAGCGCTATCCGGGGGTGAGACCCAGTACTTC CASSLALSGGETQYF
TRBD2 TRBJ2-3 TRBV7-6 NA TGTGCCAGCAGCTCCTGGACTAGCGGACTGGGGGCAGATACGCAGTATTTT CASSSWTSGLGADTQYF
NA TRBJ1-6 TRBV7-2 NA TGTGCCAGCAGCTTTCGAAGGGGCATCGGCAATTCACCCCTCCACTTT CASSFRRGIGNSPLHF
TRBD2 TRBJ2-1 TRBV7-9 NA TGTGCCAGCAGCTTAGAGAGCGGGAGTAGCAATGAGCAGTTCTTC CASSLESGSSNEQFF
NA TRBJ1-1 TRBV4-3 NA TGCGCCAGCAGCCAAGATAGCGGCGGCCTCACTGAAGCTTTCTTT CASSQDSGGLTEAFF
TRBD1 TRBJ2-7 TRBV7-8 NA TGTGCCAGCAGCTTATCCGACAGGGGCGAGCAGTACTTC CASSLSDRGEQYF
TRBD1 TRBJ1-3 TRBV6-6 few TGTGCCAGCAGCCAGACAGGGGCAGGAAACACCATATATTTT CASSQTGAGNTIYF
TRBD1 TRBJ2-1 TRBV5-8 NA TGTGCCAGCAGCTGGGGGGGGACAGGGGAGTCTGAGCAGTTCTTC CASSWGGTGESEQFF
NA TRBJ1-4 TRBV5-4 NA TGTGCCAGCAGCACCGGGTCGGGGGGCGAAAAACTGTTTTTT CASSTGSGGEKLFF
NA TRBJ1-3 TRBV9 NA TGTGCCAGCACCGCGCGGAATTCTGGAAACACCATATATTTT CASTARNSGNTIYF
TRBD1 TRBJ2-2 TRBV5-1 NA TGCGCCAGCAGCTTTGAGGGACAGGCCATCACCGGGGAGCTGTTTTTT CASSFEGQAITGELFF
NA TRBJ1-2 TRBV9 NA TGTGCCAGCAGCAGGGGATCTAACTATGGCTACACCTTC CASSRGSNYGYTF
NA TRBJ1-6 TRBV30 NA TGTGCCTGCCACAGGACGGCGGGGGTGGGACCCCTCCACTTT CACHRTAGVGPLHF
NA TRBJ1-2 TRBV23-1 NA TGCGCCAGCAGTCAACCCCCCAGGGGATGGGGTGGCTACACCTTC CASSQPPRGWGGYTF
TRBD2 TRBJ2-1 TRBV4-3 NA TGCGCCAGCAGCCAAGCTCCTGGGGGAGCGGGGGGGCGAAATGAGCAGTTCTTC CASSQAPGGAGGRNEQFF
NA TRBJ2-3 TRBV4-3 NA TGCGCCAGCAGCCAAGGATCGGACAACACAGATACGCAGTATTTT CASSQGSDNTDTQYF
NA TRBJ1-1 TRBV5-1 NA TGCGCCAGCAGCCTGGAGGGACTTAGGAACACTGAAGCTTTCTTT CASSLEGLRNTEAFF
TRBD2 TRBJ2-7 TRBV10-1 NA TGCGCCAGCAGTGAGTCGGGATTGACGGGGGGGGCGACCTACGAGCAGTACTTC CASSESGLTGGATYEQYF
TRBD1 TRBJ2-7 TRBV7-2 many TGTGCCAGCAGCTTAGGGGGACAGGGCCCAGAAGAGCAGTACTTC CASSLGGQGPEEQYF
NA TRBJ1-5 TRBV7-7 once TGTGCTAGCAGCTTCTCCGGGGAATGGAACAGACCGAATCAGCCCCAGCATTTT CASSFSGEWNRPNQPQHF
TRBD1 TRBJ2-1 TRBV5-1 NA TGCGCCAGCAGCTCCGGACAGGTGTTCTACAATGAGCAGTTCTTC CASSSGQVFYNEQFF
TRBD1 TRBJ1-6 TRBV4-3 NA TGCGCCAGCAGCCAAGGACAGGGTAATTCACCCCTCCACTTT CASSQGQGNSPLHF
NA TRBJ1-5 TRBV7-2 NA TGTGCCAGCAGCCCCCATGCGGGGGGCTTTCAGCCCCAGCATTTT CASSPHAGGFQPQHF
NA TRBJ2-7 TRBV18 NA TGTGCCAGCTCGCCCAATAGGGCGGGACAGAACTACGAGCAGTACTTC CASSPNRAGQNYEQYF
TRBD1 TRBJ1-2 TRBV3-1/TRBV3-2 NA TGTGCCAGCAGCCAAGGACAGGGGAAGAAGGGCTACACCTTC CASSQGQGKKGYTF
NA TRBJ1-1 TRBV5-1 few TGCGCCAGCAGCTTTAAGGGGCAGAACACTGAAGCTTTCTTT CASSFKGQNTEAFF
NA TRBJ1-1 TRBV2 NA TGTGCCAGCACCGACCTAAACAGGGTGAACACTGAAGCTTTCTTT CASTDLNRVNTEAFF
TRBD1 TRBJ1-6 TRBV5-6 NA TGTGCCAGCAGCTTTAGGACAGGGGTTTCACCCCTCCACTTT CASSFRTGVSPLHF
NA TRBJ1-1 TRBV7-9 NA TGTGCCAGCAGCCCCGGAGAAGGAATGAACACTGAAGCTTTCTTT CASSPGEGMNTEAFF
TRBD2 TRBJ2-7 TRBV9 NA TGTGCCAGCAGCGTATCTACTAGCGGAGGGTACGAGCAGTACTTC CASSVSTSGGYEQYF
NA TRBJ2-5 TRBV7-9 NA TGTGCCAGCAGCTCGGGGGTCCCGTCGGGGGAGACCCAGTACTTC CASSSGVPSGETQYF
TRBD2 TRBJ2-5 TRBV7-2 few TGTGCCAGCAGCTTAGCGGGAGGGCTGGGAGAGACCCAGTACTTC CASSLAGGLGETQYF
TRBD1 TRBJ1-5 TRBV28 NA TGTGCCAGCTGGACAGGGGGCAATCAGCCCCAGCATTTT CASWTGGNQPQHF
TRBD2 TRBJ2-1 TRBV27 NA TGTGCCAGCACCCCCCCCTACGGACTAGCGGGAGGGAGATACAATGAGCAGTTCTTC CASTPPYGLAGGRYNEQFF
TRBD1 TRBJ2-3 TRBV15 once TGTGCCACCAGCAGAACTCCTGGGGGGCAGGGGGCTGCAGATACGCAGTATTTT CATSRTPGGQGAADTQYF
NA TRBJ1-2 TRBV6-5 NA TGTGCCAGCAGGCCCTTCGGCGGAGAGGGCTATGGCTACACCTTC CASRPFGGEGYGYTF
TRBD2 TRBJ2-3 TRBV7-9 once TGTGCCAGCAGCAACCTAGCGGGCACAGATACGCAGTATTTT CASSNLAGTDTQYF
TRBD1 TRBJ1-1 TRBV5-6 NA TGTGCCAGCAGCTTGTTTGGGACAGGGGGCCTCACTGAAGCTTTCTTT CASSLFGTGGLTEAFF
NA TRBJ1-1 TRBV19 once TGTGCCAGCTCTCACCTAGGAAACACTGAAGCTTTCTTT CASSHLGNTEAFF
TRBD2 TRBJ2-5 TRBV7-3 once TGTGCCAGCAGCTTAGGGCTAGCGGGGGGTTCCCAAGAGACCCAGTACTTC CASSLGLAGGSQETQYF
NA TRBJ1-1 TRBV29-1 once TGCAGCGTTGAACTACAGGCTGGAACTAAAGCTTTCTTT CSVELQAGTKAFF
NA TRBJ1-2 TRBV2 NA TGTGCCAGCAGTGATAGAGTAGACTCCTATGGCTACACCTTC CASSDRVDSYGYTF
NA TRBJ1-2 TRBV29-1 NA TGCAGCGTGGGGCGTCGGCCTAACTATGGCTACACCTTC CSVGRRPNYGYTF
TRBD1 TRBJ1-2 TRBV10-3 once TGTGCCATCAGTGAAAGTGGACAGGGGGCTGGGGGCTACACCTTC CAISESGQGAGGYTF
NA TRBJ2-2 TRBV7-8 NA TGTGCCAGCAGCTTAAGGGGGTGGCAGGCCGGGGAGCTGTTTTTT CASSLRGWQAGELFF
TRBD1 TRBJ1-1 TRBV5-5 NA TGTGCCAGCAGCTTGCGGACAGGGGGTCGAACTGAAGCTTTCTTT CASSLRTGGRTEAFF